This T cell receptor beta chain was documented in a study of a mutant IDH1 vaccine in newly diagnosed glioma. Turning to the study itself: Beginning 4-6 weeks after radiotherapy alone, or with temozolomide cycles, vaccination took place. Study-wide points: Detectable vaccine-induced immune responses arose in almost 95% of patients.

TCRdb keeps only in-frame clones here, not all; method: immunoSEQ multiplex PCR. The table lists around 62,000 clones, roughly 90% of them singletons. As to this clone: Its matching antigen is unknown.

The time point was: week 11, during vaccination. Doses consisted of 300 ug of mutant IDH1 20-mer peptide each, paired with topical imiquimod. From germline, CDR1 is SGHRS and CDR2 YFSETQ. The CDR3 loop spans 15 amino acids. V was pared by 0 bases and J by 6 bases, with 2 bases of the junction left unmatched. This clonotype was obtained from a middle-aged man with glioma. Sequences were derived from PBMCs, sampled from a glioma patient whose treatment included an IDH1 peptide vaccine. The genes are TRBV5-1 and TRBJ1-4, with TRBD1 matching over 10 bases. The CDR3 region has the DNA TGCGCCAGCAGCTTGGCCGGGACAGGGGATGAAAAACTGTTTTTT. Protein: CASSLAGTGDEKLFF.